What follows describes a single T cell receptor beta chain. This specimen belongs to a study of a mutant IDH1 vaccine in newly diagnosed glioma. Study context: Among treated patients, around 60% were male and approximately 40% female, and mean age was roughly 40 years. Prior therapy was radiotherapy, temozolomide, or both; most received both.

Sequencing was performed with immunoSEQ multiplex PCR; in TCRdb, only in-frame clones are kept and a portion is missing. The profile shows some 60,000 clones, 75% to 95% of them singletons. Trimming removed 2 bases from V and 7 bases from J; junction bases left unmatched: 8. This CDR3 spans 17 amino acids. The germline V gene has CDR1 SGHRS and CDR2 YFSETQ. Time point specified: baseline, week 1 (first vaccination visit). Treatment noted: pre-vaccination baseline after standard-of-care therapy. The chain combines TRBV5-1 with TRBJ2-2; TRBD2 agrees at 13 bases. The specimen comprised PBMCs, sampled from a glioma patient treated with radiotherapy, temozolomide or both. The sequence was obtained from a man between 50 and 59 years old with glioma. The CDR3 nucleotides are TGCGCCAGCAGCTTTACCACTAGCGGGAGGGCAAGCGGGGAGCTGTTTTTT. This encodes CASSFTTSGRASGELFF. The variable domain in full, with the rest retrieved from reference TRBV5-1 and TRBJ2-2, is KAGVTQTPRYLIKTRGQQVTLSCSPISGHRSVSWYQQTPGQGLQFLFEYFSETQRNKGNFPGRFSGRQFSNSRSEMNVSTLELGDSALYLCASSFTTSGRASGELFFGEGSRLTVL.